This entry is about one T cell receptor beta chain. Its target is unknown. This sample was taken from a study of PD-1 blockade in classical Hodgkin lymphoma. This table comes from immunoSEQ multiplex PCR, and its TCRdb copy is limited to in-frame clones, with some not included. The data contain around 41,000 clones, roughly 72% of them singletons. The CDR3 is 14 residues long. Germline values: CDR1 SGDLS, CDR2 YYNGEE. The trim removed 2 bases at V and 1 base at J, leaving 0 bases unmatched. Study-level points and caveats: Exclusion covered patients beginning nivolumab under 1 year post-ASCT. Complete responders matched newly diagnosed patients in baseline diversity. Reported baseline diversity: healthy donors highest, relapsed/refractory patients lowest.

In every patient, relapse followed autologous stem cell transplantation, while exposure to brentuximab vedotin differed. The best responses consisted of complete response, partial response or progressive disease. The source material was peripheral blood mononuclear cells (PBMCs), sampled before the second cycle of nivolumab. The TCR sequence derives from a human donor with classical Hodgkin lymphoma. The chain links TRBV9 to TRBJ1-1, with 9 positions matching TRBD1. The CDR3 bases are TGTGCCAGCAGCGTGACAGGGGGGAACACTGAAGCTTTCTTT. Its translation is CASSVTGGNTEAFF.